This is a list of T cell receptor beta chains from one sample in a study of T cells in Graves' hyperthyroidism and ophthalmopathy. TCRdb re-analysed the multiplex PCR reads in MiXCR, keeping a single row per CDR3 protein. The table lists a few hundred thousand distinct CDR3 sequences, approximately 14% of them singletons. Specimen: blood. All receptors come from a woman in her forties with Graves' hyperthyroidism. Each CDR3 is given with its conserved first and last residue. Fields, in order: CDR3 DNA, CDR3 protein, D gene, V gene, J gene, clone size. A D gene is named only where the DNA matches it firmly. Where a row states a size, it is once, few, many or the class of an expanded clone; other rows omit it.

CDR3 DNA: TGTGCCAGCAGCCCGGGAGAGGTCGTCGATGAGCAGTTCTTC; CDR3 protein: CASSPGEVVDEQFF; D gene: -; V gene: TRBV13; J gene: TRBJ2-1; clone size: few
CDR3 DNA: TGTGCCAGCACAAGGAGCGGGGACTACGAGCAGTACTTC; CDR3 protein: CASTRSGDYEQYF; D gene: TRBD2; V gene: TRBV6-1; J gene: TRBJ2-7; clone size: many
CDR3 DNA: TGTGCCAGCAGCTTTGGGACATGGGAGACCCAGTACTTC; CDR3 protein: CASSFGTWETQYF; D gene: -; V gene: TRBV5-5; J gene: TRBJ2-5; clone size: few
CDR3 DNA: TGTGCCAGCAGCCTAGGCCAGACAGTCAACACTGAAGCTTTCTTT; CDR3 protein: CASSLGQTVNTEAFF; D gene: -; V gene: TRBV7-2; J gene: TRBJ1-1; clone size: many
CDR3 DNA: TGTGCCATACAGGGGTCCCAAGAGACCCAGTACTTC; CDR3 protein: CAIQGSQETQYF; D gene: TRBD1; V gene: TRBV10-3; J gene: TRBJ2-5; clone size: many
CDR3 DNA: TGTGCCAGCAGCAACGACCTGAATGAAAAACTGTTTTTT; CDR3 protein: CASSNDLNEKLFF; D gene: -; V gene: TRBV7-8; J gene: TRBJ1-4; clone size: few
CDR3 DNA: TGTGCCATCGGCGGGGCCTACGAGCAGTACTTC; CDR3 protein: CAIGGAYEQYF; D gene: -; V gene: TRBV10-3; J gene: TRBJ2-7; clone size: few
CDR3 DNA: TGTGCCAGCAGTCAATACGCGGGACTAGCGGGAGGGATCACCGGGGAGCTGTTTTTT; CDR3 protein: CASSQYAGLAGGITGELFF; D gene: TRBD2; V gene: TRBV27; J gene: TRBJ2-2; clone size: many
CDR3 DNA: TGTGCCGTCCGGGACAGGGGGACACCTGGCTACACCTTC; CDR3 protein: CAVRDRGTPGYTF; D gene: TRBD1; V gene: TRBV30; J gene: TRBJ1-2; clone size: many
CDR3 DNA: TGTGCCAGCTCACCACGTCAGGGGAAGGGCACTGAAGCTTTCTTT; CDR3 protein: CASSPRQGKGTEAFF; D gene: -; V gene: TRBV18; J gene: TRBJ1-1; clone size: -
CDR3 DNA: TGCGCCAGCAGCCAAGTCTCCTCAGGGTTCGACTATGGCTACACCTTC; CDR3 protein: CASSQVSSGFDYGYTF; D gene: -; V gene: TRBV4-1; J gene: TRBJ1-2; clone size: -
CDR3 DNA: TGTGCCAGCAGTTTCAAAGAGACCCAGTACTTC; CDR3 protein: CASSFKETQYF; D gene: -; V gene: TRBV2; J gene: TRBJ2-5; clone size: many
CDR3 DNA: TGTGCCATCAGCATGGACAGGGATGGCTACACCTTC; CDR3 protein: CAISMDRDGYTF; D gene: TRBD1; V gene: TRBV10-3; J gene: TRBJ1-2; clone size: -
CDR3 DNA: TGTGCCAGCTCACCACAAGGGAACCCAGATACGCAGTATTTT; CDR3 protein: CASSPQGNPDTQYF; D gene: -; V gene: TRBV18; J gene: TRBJ2-3; clone size: many
CDR3 DNA: TGTGCCAGCACCATAGAGGGGCCAGGGGTAGCGGGAGATGCAGATACGCAGTATTTT; CDR3 protein: CASTIEGPGVAGDADTQYF; D gene: TRBD2; V gene: TRBV7-9; J gene: TRBJ2-3; clone size: -
CDR3 DNA: TGTGCCAGCAGTGAAGAACTAGCGGGAGCCTACGAGCAGTACTTC; CDR3 protein: CASSEELAGAYEQYF; D gene: TRBD2; V gene: TRBV6-1; J gene: TRBJ2-7; clone size: many
CDR3 DNA: TGCAGTGCTAGTCCTAGCGGGAGCACCGAGCAGTACTTC; CDR3 protein: CSASPSGSTEQYF; D gene: TRBD2; V gene: TRBV20-1; J gene: TRBJ2-7; clone size: many
CDR3 DNA: TGTGCCAGCAGTGAAGCGTCAGAGAACACCGGGGAGCTGTTTTTT; CDR3 protein: CASSEASENTGELFF; D gene: -; V gene: TRBV2; J gene: TRBJ2-2; clone size: many
CDR3 DNA: TGCGCCAGCAGTGGGACAGGGGGCATCAACGAGCAGTACTTC; CDR3 protein: CASSGTGGINEQYF; D gene: TRBD1; V gene: TRBV5-1; J gene: TRBJ2-7; clone size: many
CDR3 DNA: TGTGCCAGCACCAACGGCGGGTACGAGCAGTACTTC; CDR3 protein: CASTNGGYEQYF; D gene: -; V gene: TRBV12-3/TRBV12-4; J gene: TRBJ2-7; clone size: -
CDR3 DNA: TGTGCCAGCAGGCCGGCGTTAACGTACAATGAGCAGTTCTTC; CDR3 protein: CASRPALTYNEQFF; D gene: -; V gene: TRBV28; J gene: TRBJ2-1; clone size: many
CDR3 DNA: TGTGCCAGCAGCATTCGAATCGGGGAGCGACTGTTTTTT; CDR3 protein: CASSIRIGERLFF; D gene: -; V gene: TRBV7-2; J gene: TRBJ1-4; clone size: -
CDR3 DNA: TGTGCCAGCAGTTTAGGGTGGGGGAACTACAATGAGCAGTTCTTC; CDR3 protein: CASSLGWGNYNEQFF; D gene: -; V gene: TRBV28; J gene: TRBJ2-1; clone size: many
CDR3 DNA: TGTGCCATCAGTGATAGCCGAAACGGGGAGCTGTTTTTT; CDR3 protein: CAISDSRNGELFF; D gene: -; V gene: TRBV10-3; J gene: TRBJ2-2; clone size: -
CDR3 DNA: TGTGCCAGCAGCCGGGGCGGGGGTCTATACGAGCAGTACTTC; CDR3 protein: CASSRGGGLYEQYF; D gene: TRBD2; V gene: TRBV7-9; J gene: TRBJ2-7; clone size: many
CDR3 DNA: TGCAGCGTCATTAGCGGGACTCAGAGAGGTCCTAGCACAGATACGCAGTATTTT; CDR3 protein: CSVISGTQRGPSTDTQYF; D gene: TRBD2; V gene: TRBV29-1; J gene: TRBJ2-3; clone size: once
CDR3 DNA: TGTGCCAGCACCAGGGGACAGGGACTCACCGGGGAGCTGTTTTTT; CDR3 protein: CASTRGQGLTGELFF; D gene: TRBD1; V gene: TRBV7-9; J gene: TRBJ2-2; clone size: many
CDR3 DNA: TGTGCCAGCAGCCACGCCCGACGCATTCCCGACGGGGAGCTGTTTTTT; CDR3 protein: CASSHARRIPDGELFF; D gene: -; V gene: TRBV28; J gene: TRBJ2-2; clone size: many
CDR3 DNA: TGTGCCAGCAGCGTAGGACAGGGTTCACGGAATGAGCAGTTCTTC; CDR3 protein: CASSVGQGSRNEQFF; D gene: TRBD1; V gene: TRBV7-6; J gene: TRBJ2-1; clone size: -
CDR3 DNA: TGTGCCAGCATGTGGGGGACAGGGGAGAACATTCAGTACTTC; CDR3 protein: CASMWGTGENIQYF; D gene: TRBD1; V gene: TRBV28; J gene: TRBJ2-4; clone size: many
CDR3 DNA: TGTGCCAGCAGCTTAGGGGGACAGGGGGTTCAAGAGACCCAGTACTTC; CDR3 protein: CASSLGGQGVQETQYF; D gene: TRBD1; V gene: TRBV11-2; J gene: TRBJ2-5; clone size: few
CDR3 DNA: TGTGCCAGCAGTGGGGCGGACGGCCACTACGAGCAGTACTTC; CDR3 protein: CASSGADGHYEQYF; D gene: -; V gene: TRBV2; J gene: TRBJ2-7; clone size: few
CDR3 DNA: TGTGCCACCTGTACGATGACCGGGGAGCTGTTTTTT; CDR3 protein: CATCTMTGELFF; D gene: -; V gene: TRBV24-1; J gene: TRBJ2-2; clone size: many
CDR3 DNA: TGTGCCAGCAGTTCGTCTCCGGGACTAGCGGGAGAGGAGCAGTACTTC; CDR3 protein: CASSSSPGLAGEEQYF; D gene: TRBD2; V gene: TRBV6-1; J gene: TRBJ2-7; clone size: many
CDR3 DNA: TGTGCCAGCAGCTTAGTAGGAGCGGGAGGCGGAGAGACCCAGTACTTC; CDR3 protein: CASSLVGAGGGETQYF; D gene: TRBD2; V gene: TRBV7-2; J gene: TRBJ2-5; clone size: -
CDR3 DNA: TGTGCCAGCAGTTTATCTGCTGCCCAAGAGACCCAGTACTTC; CDR3 protein: CASSLSAAQETQYF; D gene: -; V gene: TRBV28; J gene: TRBJ2-5; clone size: -
CDR3 DNA: TGTGCCAGTAGTAGAGAGGGTACAGTTTACAATCAGCCCCAGCATTTT; CDR3 protein: CASSREGTVYNQPQHF; D gene: -; V gene: TRBV19; J gene: TRBJ1-5; clone size: -
CDR3 DNA: TGTGCCACCAGTGTCCTTGAGGGAGGCGAGCAGTACTTC; CDR3 protein: CATSVLEGGEQYF; D gene: -; V gene: TRBV24-1; J gene: TRBJ2-7; clone size: few
CDR3 DNA: TGTGCCAGCTCACCTCGGGGTCTGGGGCCAGCAACTAATGAAAAACTGTTTTTT; CDR3 protein: CASSPRGLGPATNEKLFF; D gene: -; V gene: TRBV18; J gene: TRBJ1-4; clone size: many
CDR3 DNA: TGTGCCAGACAAACACCGGGACAGGGTAATGGTGAAGCTTTCTTT; CDR3 protein: CARQTPGQGNGEAFF; D gene: TRBD1; V gene: TRBV30; J gene: TRBJ1-1; clone size: many
CDR3 DNA: TGTGCCAGCAGCTCCGGGACAGGGGGCTTGGGGGCTTTCTTT; CDR3 protein: CASSSGTGGLGAFF; D gene: TRBD1; V gene: TRBV11-2; J gene: TRBJ1-1; clone size: few
CDR3 DNA: TGTGCCAGCAGTCCCCCGGGATCAAGCTCTGGAAACACCATATATTTT; CDR3 protein: CASSPPGSSSGNTIYF; D gene: -; V gene: TRBV6-1; J gene: TRBJ1-3; clone size: few
CDR3 DNA: TGCAGTGCTAGTCAGGGGGTGATCTACGAGCAGTACTTC; CDR3 protein: CSASQGVIYEQYF; D gene: TRBD1; V gene: TRBV20-1; J gene: TRBJ2-7; clone size: -